This T cell receptor beta chain was retrieved from a study of early T cells in non-severe SARS-CoV-2 infection. One entry per CDR3 protein, called by TCRdb with MiXCR from the 5' RACE reads. The sample lists tens of thousands of distinct CDR3 sequences; around 6% were seen once. The sample holds a few counts of this clonotype. The CDR3 is 18 residues long. Trimming cost V 5 bases and J 0 bases; bases outside gene matches: 13. In germline, CDR1 is SGHTA, CDR2 FQGNSA. The sequence was obtained from an adult who was a healthcare worker with PCR-confirmed SARS-CoV-2 infection or an uninfected control (not recorded which). Sequencing used whole blood, obtained at baseline. V is TRBV7-2 and J is TRBJ1-2, with 9 bases identical to TRBD1. The CDR3 sequence is CASSLPRDRAIANYGYTF. CDR3 nucleotide sequence: TGTGCCAGCAGCCTGCCCCGGGACAGGGCAATAGCTAACTATGGCTACACCTTC.